One sample yielded the 18 T cell receptor beta chains listed below, sequenced in a study of blood T cell repertoires in COVID-19. Data came from immunoSEQ multiplex PCR; TCRdb stores just in-frame clones and leaves some out. The table lists tens of thousands of clones, more than 70% of them singletons. The specimen sequenced was peripheral blood. Source of these receptors: a man aged 30 to 45 with COVID-19, enrolled during active disease.

This chain connects TRBV4-3 to TRBJ2-3; weak D call: TRBD2 (7 bases). Germline CDR1 and CDR2: LGHNA and YSLEER. The CDR3 is 15 amino acids. V shed 1 base and J shed 6 bases, with 14 bases lying between them. The CDR3 DNA sequence: TGCGCCAGCAGCCAAGCCCCGGGGGGCGGGGATACGCAGTATTTT. Its translation is CASSQAPGGGDTQYF.

This chain connects TRBV6-5 to TRBJ2-7, with TRBD2 identical over 7 bases. Trimming took 2 bases from V and 3 from J; bases not matched to a gene: 7. Germline V gene sequence: CDR1 MNHEY, CDR2 SVGAGI. This CDR3 has 15 amino acids. The CDR3, as DNA: TGTGCCAGCAGTTACGGTGGGGAGGGCGGCTACGAGCAGTACTTC. This translates into CASSYGGEGGYEQYF.

The gene calls are TRBV7-8 and TRBJ2-7; D gene unclear. Germline CDR1 reads SGHVS; CDR2 reads FQNEAQ. V was trimmed by 5 bases and J by 7 bases, leaving 12 bases between them. CDR3 size: 12 residues. The CDR3 sequence: CASSQRSLEQYF. In nucleotides, the CDR3 is TGTGCCAGCAGCCAGAGGTCCCTAGAGCAGTACTTC.

The CDR3 nucleotides read TGTGCCAGCAGGGGACAGGGATCCACTGAAGCTTTCTTT. This sequence encodes CASRGQGSTEAFF. The rearrangement uses TRBV3-1 (or the pseudogene TRBV3-2) and TRBJ1-1; 9 bases are shared with TRBD1. Trimming cost V 6 bases and J 4 bases; bases outside gene matches: 3. This CDR3 is built from 13 residues. CDR1 is LGHDT, CDR2 YNNKEL, per germline (reference sequence).

This clone showed up just a few times. The chain carries TRBV28 and TRBJ2-7, with 9 bases that match TRBD1. The V segment lost 3 bases and the J segment 5 bases; nucleotides outside the gene matches: 11. Germline V CDR1 and CDR2: MDHEN, SYDVKM. The CDR3 covers 16 residues. The CDR3 reads CASSLLQGAVHHEQYF. The DNA for the CDR3 is TGTGCCAGCAGTTTGCTACAGGGGGCGGTTCACCACGAGCAGTACTTC.

Only one count was recorded for this clone. The rearrangement uses TRBV11-2 and TRBJ2-7; 9 nucleotides align to TRBD1. Per the germline V gene, CDR1 is SGHAT and CDR2 is FQNNGV. The CDR3 is 15 residues long. Losses at the gene ends were 5 bases for V and 4 bases for J; bases not matched to a gene: 9. This CDR3 is CASSAIQGASYEQYF. For the CDR3, the DNA is TGTGCCAGCAGCGCAATACAGGGGGCGAGTTACGAGCAGTACTTC.

The CDR3 is CASSSPTSGKSYEQYF. DNA of the CDR3: TGTGCCAGCAGTTCTCCGACTAGCGGGAAGTCCTACGAGCAGTACTTC. The V gene is TRBV6-6, the J gene TRBJ2-7; TRBD2 aligns across 11 bases. After removal of 4 bases from V and 1 base from J, the junction contained 6 bases not matched to a gene. Germline CDR1 and CDR2: MNHNY and SVGAGI (reference sequence). CDR3 length: 16 residues.

The rearrangement uses TRBV7-9 and TRBJ1-4, with TRBD1 identical over 9 bases. The CDR3 has 15 amino acids. CDR1 and CDR2 from the germline V gene are SEHNR and FQNEAQ (reference sequence). V shed 2 bases, J shed 6 bases, and the junction held 4 bases outside the gene matches. The CDR3 protein is CASSLKGQGYEKLFF. The CDR3 coding sequence is TGTGCCAGCAGCTTAAAGGGACAGGGATATGAAAAACTGTTTTTT. The full variable domain, rest sourced from reference TRBV7-9 and TRBJ1-4, is DTGVSQNPRHKITKRGQNVTFRCDPISEHNRLYWYRQTLGQGPEFLTYFQNEAQLEKSRLLSDRFSAERPKGSFSTLEIQRTEQGDSAMYLCASSLKGQGYEKLFFGSGTQLSVL.

The genes are TRBV2 and TRBJ2-1; 15 nucleotides match TRBD2. From germline, CDR1 is SNHLY and CDR2 FYNNEI. Germline trimming cut 8 bases from V and 7 bases from J; bases unmatched to any gene: 3. The CDR3 loop spans 14 amino acids. CDR3 nucleotides: TGTGCCAGCTGGGGACTAGCGGGAGGAAATGAGCAGTTCTTC. Protein sequence: CASWGLAGGNEQFF.

The chain has TRBV27 and TRBJ2-1; TRBD2 aligns across 7 bases. Looked up from germline, CDR1 is MNHEY and CDR2 is SMNVEV (reference sequence). The CDR3 loop spans 14 amino acids. V shed 7 bases, J shed 11 bases, and the junction held 14 bases outside the gene matches. Written as DNA, the CDR3 is TGTGCCAGCACTCCACCTTTCGGCGGGAGCCAGCAGTTCTTC. Residues: CASTPPFGGSQQFF.

There are a few counts of this clone. This chain joins TRBV6-5 and TRBJ1-5; 7 bases line up with TRBD1. The CDR3 extends over 14 amino acids. The trim removed 6 bases at V and 7 bases at J, leaving 9 bases unmatched. CDR1 is MNHEY, CDR2 SVGAGI, per germline. CDR3 in DNA: TGTGCCAGCAGGCTCGGACAGGCAGGACAGCCCCAGCATTTT. Translated: CASRLGQAGQPQHF.

In regard to this clone: At one boundary the junction diverges from the germline segment, which might be a read error. The chain joins TRBV7-3 to TRBJ2-1; 7 nucleotides match TRBD2. The CDR3 spans 14 residues. Germline V gene sequence: CDR1 SGHTA, CDR2 FQGTGA. The DNA of the CDR3 is TGTGCCAGCAGCCTAACCTCGGCGGGAGATGAGCAGTTCTTC. It yields the protein CASSLTSAGDEQFF.

The J gene is TRBJ1-6, the V gene TRBV5-1; D is perhaps TRBD1 (6 bases). The length of the CDR3 is 15 residues. CDR1 and CDR2 from the germline V gene are SGHRS and YFSETQ. V was cut by 4 bases and J by 8 bases, with 16 bases left in between. DNA for the CDR3: TGCGCCAGCAGCGTCGGGGGGGCGCGGGATTCACCCCTCCACTTT. Residues: CASSVGGARDSPLHF.

The chain is built from TRBV28 and TRBJ1-1; the match to TRBD1 covers 8 bases. Germline V gene sequence: CDR1 MDHEN, CDR2 SYDVKM. The CDR3 is 16 amino acids. V lost 6 bases and J lost 7; bases outside the gene matches: 16. The CDR3 coding sequence is TGTGCCAGCAGCGCGGCGGGACAGGTAGGAGTAGGTGAAGCTTTCTTT. It encodes CASSAAGQVGVGEAFF.

The rearrangement links TRBV5-6 to TRBJ1-6; 12 bases are shared with TRBD1. V lost 0 bases and J lost 10; bases outside the gene matches: 2. CDR1 and CDR2 from the germline V gene are SGHDT and YYEEEE. This CDR3 comprises 15 residues. The DNA of the CDR3 is TGTGCCAGCAGCTTGGCCGGGACAGGGGGCTCACCCCTCCACTTT. It codes for CASSLAGTGGSPLHF.

V usage is TRBV5-1 and J usage is TRBJ1-1, with TRBD1 matching over 11 bases. The length of the CDR3 is 14 residues. Unmatched junction bases numbered 2, after V lost 3 bases and J lost 4 bases. Germline assignment: CDR1 SGHRS and CDR2 YFSETQ. CDR3 in DNA: TGCGCCAGCAGCTCAGGACAGGGGGCCACTGAAGCTTTCTTT. Encoded protein: CASSSGQGATEAFF.

This sequence joins TRBV6-1 and TRBJ2-5, with 12 bases lining up with TRBD2. CDR1 and CDR2 (germline): MNHNS, SASEGT. The CDR3 runs to 15 residues. The junction had 2 bases not matched to a gene; V was cut back by 2 bases and J by 4 bases. CDR3: CASSELAGGPETQYF. CDR3 DNA sequence: TGTGCCAGCAGTGAACTAGCGGGAGGGCCAGAGACCCAGTACTTC.

This CDR3 is CASSLGQNTGELFF. The CDR3 DNA follows: TGCGCCAGCAGCCTGGGACAGAACACCGGGGAGCTGTTTTTT. The chain is built from TRBV5-1 and TRBJ2-2, with D tentatively TRBD1 (6 bases). The CDR3 covers 14 residues. The germline gives CDR1 SGHRS, CDR2 YFSETQ. Trimming left V 4 bases short and J 1 base short, with 8 bases between.